This T cell receptor (beta chain) comes out of a study of T cell repertoires in cytomegalovirus infection. The overall study: A matching HLA type, together with CMV infection, was signaled by public TCR beta signatures. Overall study findings and caveats: CMV carriers with the relevant HLA were identified by cumulative public TCR beta family frequency. CMV-specific HLA-C-restricted TCR beta clonotypes dominated the ex vivo response.

TCRdb re-called the reads through MiXCR, storing one row per CDR3 protein. Of around 280,000 distinct CDR3 sequences listed, roughly 13% are singletons. CDR3 length: 16 residues. The V segment lost 2 bases and the J segment 1 base; nucleotides outside the gene matches: 4. Germline-derived CDR1 and CDR2 are SGDLS and YYNGEE. This clonotype was seen many times. What it binds is not known. This receptor was identified in a human donor in good health (CMV status not recorded). Some clones in this sample may be carry-over from other donors' samples. Material for sequencing was PBMCs. V usage is TRBV9 and J usage is TRBJ2-7; TRBD2 matches at 12 bases. The CDR3: CASSVGGLAGSYEQYF. DNA of the CDR3: TGTGCCAGCAGCGTTGGCGGACTAGCGGGGTCCTACGAGCAGTACTTC.